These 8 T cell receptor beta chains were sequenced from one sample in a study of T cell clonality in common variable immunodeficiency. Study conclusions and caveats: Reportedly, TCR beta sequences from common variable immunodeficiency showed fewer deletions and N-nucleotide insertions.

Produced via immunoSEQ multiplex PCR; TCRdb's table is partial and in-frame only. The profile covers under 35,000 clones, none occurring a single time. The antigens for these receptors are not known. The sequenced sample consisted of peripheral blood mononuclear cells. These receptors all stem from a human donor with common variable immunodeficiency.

The CDR3: CSAGRGLRRPEAGEKLFF. The covered CDR3 bases are TGCAGTGCGGGGCGGGGGTTGAGACGGCCTGAGGCGGGAGAAAAA. This chain links TRBV20-1 with TRBJ1-4, with a possible D match to TRBD1 (5 bases). With the read ending 3 residues before the CDR3 end, the germline J gene is used to fill in that end. Germline CDR1 reads DFQATT; CDR2 reads SNEGSKA (reference sequence). This CDR3 is 18 amino acids long. Trimming pared 6 bases from V and 8 bases from J, leaving 31 bases between.

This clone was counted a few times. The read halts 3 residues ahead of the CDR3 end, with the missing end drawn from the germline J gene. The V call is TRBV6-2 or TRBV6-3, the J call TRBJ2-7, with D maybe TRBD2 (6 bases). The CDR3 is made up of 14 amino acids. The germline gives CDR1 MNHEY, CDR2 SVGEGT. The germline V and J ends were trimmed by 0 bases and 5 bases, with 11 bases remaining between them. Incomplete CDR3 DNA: TGTGCCAGCAGTTACTCGGACTATCCCGACGAG. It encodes CASSYSDYPDE. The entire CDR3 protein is CASSYSDYPDEQYF.

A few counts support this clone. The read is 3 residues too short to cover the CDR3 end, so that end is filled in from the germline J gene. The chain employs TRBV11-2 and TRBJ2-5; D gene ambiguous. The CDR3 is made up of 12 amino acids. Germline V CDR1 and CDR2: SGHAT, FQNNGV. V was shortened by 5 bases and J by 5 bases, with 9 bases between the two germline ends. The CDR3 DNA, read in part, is TGTGCCAGCAGCCGAGATCGGGAGACC. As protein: CASSRDRET. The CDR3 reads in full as CASSRDRETQYF. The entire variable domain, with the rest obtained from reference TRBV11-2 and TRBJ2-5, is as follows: EAGVAQSPRYKIIEKRQSVAFWCNPISGHATLYWYQQILGQGPKLLIQFQNNGVVDDSQLPKDRFSAERLKGVDSTLKIQPAKLEDSAVYLCASSRDRETQYFGPGTRLLVL.

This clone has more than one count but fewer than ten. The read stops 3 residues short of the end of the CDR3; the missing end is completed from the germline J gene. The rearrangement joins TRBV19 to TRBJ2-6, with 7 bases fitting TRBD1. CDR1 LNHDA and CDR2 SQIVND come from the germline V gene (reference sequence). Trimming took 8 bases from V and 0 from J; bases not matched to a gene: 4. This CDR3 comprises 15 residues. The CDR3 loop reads CASQGVFSGANVLTF. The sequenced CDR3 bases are TGTGCCAGTCAGGGGGTTTTCTCTGGGGCCAACGTC.

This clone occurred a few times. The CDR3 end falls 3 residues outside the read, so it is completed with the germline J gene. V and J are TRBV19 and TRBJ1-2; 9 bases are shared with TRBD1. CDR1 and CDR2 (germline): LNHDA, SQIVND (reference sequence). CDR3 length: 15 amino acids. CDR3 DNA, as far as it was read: TGTGCCAGTAGTCTCAGACAGGGGGACTCGGAAGGC. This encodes CASSLRQGDSEG. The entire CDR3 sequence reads CASSLRQGDSEGYTF.

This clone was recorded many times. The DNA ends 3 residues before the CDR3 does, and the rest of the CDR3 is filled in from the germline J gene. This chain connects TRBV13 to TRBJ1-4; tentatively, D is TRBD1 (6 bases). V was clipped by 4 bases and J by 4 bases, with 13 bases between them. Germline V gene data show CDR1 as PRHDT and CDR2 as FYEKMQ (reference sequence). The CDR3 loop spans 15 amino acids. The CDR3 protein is CASSSNRDHNEKLFF. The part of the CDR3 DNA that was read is TGTGCCAGCAGCTCCAACAGGGACCATAATGAAAAA.

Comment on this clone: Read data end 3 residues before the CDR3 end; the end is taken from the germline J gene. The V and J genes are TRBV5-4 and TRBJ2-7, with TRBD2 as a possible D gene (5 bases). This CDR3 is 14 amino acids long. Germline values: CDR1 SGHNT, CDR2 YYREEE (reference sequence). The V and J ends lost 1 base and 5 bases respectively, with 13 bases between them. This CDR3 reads CASSLPGLGDEQYF. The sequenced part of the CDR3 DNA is TGTGCCAGCAGCTTGCCCGGACTCGGCGACGAG.

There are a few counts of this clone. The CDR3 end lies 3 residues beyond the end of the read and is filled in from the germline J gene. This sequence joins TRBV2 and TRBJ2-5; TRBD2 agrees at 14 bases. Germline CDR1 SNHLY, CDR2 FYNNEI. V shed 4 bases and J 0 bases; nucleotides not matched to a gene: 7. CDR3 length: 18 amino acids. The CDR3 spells CASSAGLAGARYQETQYF. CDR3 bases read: TGTGCCAGCAGTGCGGGACTAGCGGGGGCGCGGTACCAAGAGACC.